These 5 T cell receptor beta chains originate from one sample sequenced in a study of lymphopenia after photon versus proton radiotherapy. Profiling relied on immunoSEQ multiplex PCR, and the TCRdb table lists in-frame clones only, not all of them. The table lists 20,000 to 25,000 clones, around nine tenths of them singletons. The source material was peripheral blood, sampled from a patient treated with proton-based radiotherapy. The receptors come from a woman between 70 and 85 years old with pancreatic cancer. Some clones in this sample may be carry-over from other donors' samples.

In this sample, this clone turned up once. The chain uses TRBV9 and TRBJ2-1; D call uncertain. The length of the CDR3 is 16 residues. From germline, CDR1 is SGDLS and CDR2 YYNGEE. V lost 0 bases and J 0 bases, leaving 10 bases between the germline ends. CDR3 coding DNA: TGTGCCAGCAGCGTAGCTTATCTGAGCTCCTACAATGAGCAGTTCTTC. It encodes CASSVAYLSSYNEQFF.

This rearrangement joins TRBV29-1 to TRBJ2-1; 10 nucleotides agree with TRBD1. CDR1 is SQVTM, CDR2 ANQGSEA, per germline. V lost 7 bases to trimming and J lost 5 bases; unmatched junction nucleotides: 8. The CDR3 covers 14 residues. The CDR3 sequence: CSAAGTGVHNEQFF. CDR3 nucleotides: TGCAGCGCCGCCGGGACAGGGGTTCACAATGAGCAGTTCTTC.

The chain recombines TRBV19 with TRBJ1-5; perhaps TRBD1 as D (5 bases). The germline gives CDR1 LNHDA, CDR2 SQIVND (reference sequence). This CDR3 has 16 residues. Trimming shortened V by 6 bases and J by 1 base, and 16 bases separated the two germline ends. Here the CDR3 DNA reads TGTGCCAGTAGGATGACAGCTCTCCCCAGCAATCAGCCCCAGCATTTT. This codes for CASRMTALPSNQPQHF.

This clone was detected only once. The chain has TRBV28 and TRBJ2-3; tentative D call: TRBD2 (5 bases). Trimming removed 4 bases at V and 6 bases at J, with 14 bases between. In germline, CDR1 is MDHEN, CDR2 SYDVKM. The CDR3 length is 14 residues. The CDR3 DNA is TGTGCCAGCAGTTCGGGAAAGGCAACCGATACGCAGTATTTT. This codes for CASSSGKATDTQYF.

This clone was seen only once. This sequence joins TRBV19 and TRBJ2-4; TRBD2 matches 10 bases. The trim removed 3 bases at V and 1 base at J, leaving 9 bases unmatched. Germline V gene sequence: CDR1 LNHDA, CDR2 SQIVND (reference sequence). The CDR3 totals 18 residues. This CDR3 reads CASSIGAGGEGAKNIQYF. The CDR3 region has the DNA TGTGCCAGTAGTATCGGAGCGGGAGGGGAAGGGGCCAAAAACATTCAGTACTTC. The complete variable domain, with remaining parts taken from reference TRBV19 and TRBJ2-4, reads DGGITQSPKYLFRKEGQNVTLSCEQNLNHDAMYWYRQDPGQGLRLIYYSQIVNDFQKGDIAEGYSVSREKKESFPLTVTSAQKNPTAFYLCASSIGAGGEGAKNIQYFGAGTRLSVL.